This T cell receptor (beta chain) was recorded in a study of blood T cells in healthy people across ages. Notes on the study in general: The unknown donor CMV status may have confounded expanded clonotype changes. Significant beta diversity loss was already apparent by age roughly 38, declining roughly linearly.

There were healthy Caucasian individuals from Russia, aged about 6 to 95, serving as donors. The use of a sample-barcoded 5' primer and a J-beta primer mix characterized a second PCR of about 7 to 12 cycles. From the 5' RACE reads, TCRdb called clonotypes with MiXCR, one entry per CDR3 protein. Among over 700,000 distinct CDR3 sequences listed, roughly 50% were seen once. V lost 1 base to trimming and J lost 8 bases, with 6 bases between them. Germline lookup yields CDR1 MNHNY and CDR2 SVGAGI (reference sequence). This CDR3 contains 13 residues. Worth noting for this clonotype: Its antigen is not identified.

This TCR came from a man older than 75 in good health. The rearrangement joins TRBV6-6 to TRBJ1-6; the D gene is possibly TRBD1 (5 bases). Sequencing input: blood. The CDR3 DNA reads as TGTGCCAGCAGTTACTTGGGGGATTCACCCCTCCACTTT. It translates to CASSYLGDSPLHF.